Each of the 12 T cell receptor beta chains below was sequenced from the same sample in a study of cytomegalovirus exposure and HLA in healthy donors. Vbeta (60) and Jbeta (13) primers were used in the PCR. Generated by immunoSEQ multiplex PCR, the TCRdb table keeps only in-frame clones and is missing some. The data contain about 130,000 clones, 80% of them singletons. Sequenced input: PBMCs. The source is a man in his forties or fifties in good health and CMV-seronegative.

The chain uses TRBV7-7 and TRBJ2-2; D is undetermined. The germline V gene has CDR1 SSHAT and CDR2 FNYEAQ (reference sequence). This CDR3 comprises 14 residues. Trimming removed 2 bases at V and 6 bases at J, with 10 bases between. CDR3 nucleotides: TGTGCCAGCAGCTTACAGATTAACGCCGGGGAGCTGTTTTTT. Its protein product is CASSLQINAGELFF.

There are a few counts of this clone. As DNA, the CDR3 is TGTGCCAGCAGCTTGCAAGGACTAAGTGAGCAGTTCTTC. Its translation: CASSLQGLSEQFF. The chain combines TRBV5-4 with TRBJ2-1; a weak D match, TRBD2 (6 bases). With 1 base removed from V and 9 bases from J, the gap between germline ends came to 11 bases. Germline lookup yields CDR1 SGHNT and CDR2 YYREEE (reference sequence). The CDR3 contains 13 residues.

The chain links TRBV10-3 to TRBJ1-3, with no clear D. Germline CDR1 is ENHRY and CDR2 is SYGVKD. The V end lost 7 bases, the J end lost 0 bases, and 16 bases lay between the germline ends. This CDR3 contains 16 residues. Written as DNA, the CDR3 is TGTGCCATCACCGAGGAGAATGTTTACTCTGGAAACACCATATATTTT. Its translation: CAITEENVYSGNTIYF.

This chain uses TRBV19 with TRBJ2-3, with 9 bases lining up with TRBD1. CDR3 length: 13 residues. The ends lost 9 bases at V and 5 bases at J; junction bases unmatched: 6. In germline, CDR1 is LNHDA, CDR2 SQIVND (reference sequence). This CDR3 reads CASRDRVGDTQYF. Here the CDR3 DNA reads TGTGCCAGCCGGGACAGGGTAGGAGATACGCAGTATTTT.

This clone was counted between two and nine times. The chain joins TRBV19 to TRBJ1-6; 7 bases align to TRBD1. The CDR3 is 14 amino acids. The J segment lost 16 bases and the V segment lost 3 bases, leaving 12 bases of the junction unmatched. CDR1 is LNHDA, CDR2 SQIVND, per germline (reference sequence). CDR3 in amino acids: CASSISGRGQRLHF. The CDR3 region has the DNA TGTGCCAGTAGTATTTCCGGCCGGGGACAGAGACTCCACTTT. Full variable domain (outside the CDR3, taken from reference TRBV19 and TRBJ1-6): DGGITQSPKYLFRKEGQNVTLSCEQNLNHDAMYWYRQDPGQGLRLIYYSQIVNDFQKGDIAEGYSVSREKKESFPLTVTSAQKNPTAFYLCASSISGRGQRLHFGNGTRLTVT.

As to this clone: The same CDR3 is also encoded by other DNA sequences in this sample. J is TRBJ2-3 and V is TRBV29-1; 8 bases align to TRBD1. Trimming removed 6 bases from V and 1 base from J; junction bases left unmatched: 0. The CDR3 contains 12 residues. From germline, CDR1 is SQVTM and CDR2 ANQGSEA. CDR3 sequence reads: CSVDRGTDTQYF. In nucleotides, the CDR3 is TGCAGCGTGGACAGGGGCACAGATACGCAGTATTTT.

This chain links TRBV30 with TRBJ1-1; D possibly corresponds to TRBD1 (5 bases). The germline CDR1 and CDR2 sequences are GTSNPN and SVGIG (reference sequence). Trimming pared 2 bases from V and 1 base from J, leaving 8 bases between. The CDR3 loop spans 13 amino acids. CDR3 sequence (DNA): TGTGCCTGGAGTTCCGGACAGAACACTGAAGCTTTCTTT. It is translated as CAWSSGQNTEAFF. The whole variable domain, filled in from reference TRBV30 and TRBJ1-1, reads SQTIHQWPATLVQPVGSPLSLECTVEGTSNPNLYWYRQAAGRGLQLLFYSVGIGQISSEVPQNLSASRPQDRQFILSSKKLLLSDSGFYLCAWSSGQNTEAFFGQGTRLTVV.

This clone turned up a few times. This chain links TRBV2 with TRBJ2-1; 12 nucleotides match TRBD2. The V gene's germline CDR1 is SNHLY and CDR2 FYNNEI. Trimming took 6 bases from V and 7 from J; bases not matched to a gene: 7. The CDR3 is 15 amino acids. The CDR3 sequence is CASRETSGSRNEQFF. The CDR3 DNA sequence: TGTGCCAGCAGGGAGACTAGCGGGAGTCGAAATGAGCAGTTCTTC.

The chain links TRBV19 to TRBJ2-2, with TRBD1 matching over 7 bases. V lost 5 bases and J lost 3; bases outside the gene matches: 6. CDR1 LNHDA and CDR2 SQIVND come from the germline V gene (reference sequence). The CDR3 loop spans 15 amino acids. The CDR3 here is CASSPRQGYTGELFF. In nucleotides, the CDR3 is TGTGCCAGTAGTCCACGACAGGGTTACACCGGGGAGCTGTTTTTT.

This clone was counted a single time. The chain has TRBV30 and TRBJ2-5, with D maybe TRBD2 (7 bases). The CDR3 is 12 residues long. Trimming stripped 8 bases from V and 5 bases from J, with 15 bases between. CDR1 and CDR2 (germline): GTSNPN, SVGIG (reference sequence). Written as DNA, the CDR3 is TGTGCCCGACAGGAGGGGGGGGAGACCCAGTACTTC. Translation gives CARQEGGETQYF. The full variable domain, with the rest looked up from reference TRBV30 and TRBJ2-5, is SQTIHQWPATLVQPVGSPLSLECTVEGTSNPNLYWYRQAAGRGLQLLFYSVGIGQISSEVPQNLSASRPQDRQFILSSKKLLLSDSGFYLCARQEGGETQYFGPGTRLLVL.

V gene TRBV14 combines with J gene TRBJ1-1; D is uncertain. Germline V gene sequence: CDR1 SGHDN, CDR2 FVKESK. This CDR3 is 13 amino acids long. With 0 bases removed from V and 2 bases from J, the gap between germline ends came to 4 bases. CDR3 in DNA: TGTGCCAGCAGCCAAGATCAAAACACTGAAGCTTTCTTT. This gives the protein CASSQDQNTEAFF. Combining the CDR3 with reference TRBV14 and TRBJ1-1 gives the whole variable domain EAGVTQFPSHSVIEKGQTVTLRCDPISGHDNLYWYRRVMGKEIKFLLHFVKESKQDESGMPNNRFLAERTGGTYSTLKVQPAELEDSGVYFCASSQDQNTEAFFGQGTRLTVV.

The gene calls are TRBV7-8 and TRBJ2-1, with D possibly matching TRBD1 (5 bases). Trimming removed 4 bases at V and 5 bases at J, with 21 bases between. CDR3 size: 17 residues. The germline V gene has CDR1 SGHVS and CDR2 FQNEAQ. Here the CDR3 DNA reads TGTGCCAGCAGCTCCCAGGGCCCCGCTAATCTGGACAATGAGCAGTTCTTC. Its protein product is CASSSQGPANLDNEQFF.